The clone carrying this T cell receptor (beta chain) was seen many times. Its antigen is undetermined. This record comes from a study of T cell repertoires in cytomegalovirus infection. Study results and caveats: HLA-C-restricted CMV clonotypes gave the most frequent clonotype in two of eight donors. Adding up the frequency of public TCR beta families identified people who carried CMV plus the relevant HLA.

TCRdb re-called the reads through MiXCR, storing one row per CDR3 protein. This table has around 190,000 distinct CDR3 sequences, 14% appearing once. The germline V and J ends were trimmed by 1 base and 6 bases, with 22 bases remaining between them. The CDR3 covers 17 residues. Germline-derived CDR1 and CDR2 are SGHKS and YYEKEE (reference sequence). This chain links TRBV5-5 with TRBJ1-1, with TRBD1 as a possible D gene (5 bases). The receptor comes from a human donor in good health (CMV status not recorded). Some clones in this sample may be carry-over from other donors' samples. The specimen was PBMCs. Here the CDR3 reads CASSLRAVHLGGPEAFF. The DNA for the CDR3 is TGTGCCAGCAGCTTGAGAGCAGTTCACCTTGGGGGACCTGAAGCTTTCTTT. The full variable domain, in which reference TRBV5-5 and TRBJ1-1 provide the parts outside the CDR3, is DAGVTQSPTHLIKTRGQQVTLRCSPISGHKSVSWYQQVLGQGPQFIFQYYEKEERGRGNFPDRFSARQFPNYSSELNVNALLLGDSALYLCASSLRAVHLGGPEAFFGQGTRLTVV.